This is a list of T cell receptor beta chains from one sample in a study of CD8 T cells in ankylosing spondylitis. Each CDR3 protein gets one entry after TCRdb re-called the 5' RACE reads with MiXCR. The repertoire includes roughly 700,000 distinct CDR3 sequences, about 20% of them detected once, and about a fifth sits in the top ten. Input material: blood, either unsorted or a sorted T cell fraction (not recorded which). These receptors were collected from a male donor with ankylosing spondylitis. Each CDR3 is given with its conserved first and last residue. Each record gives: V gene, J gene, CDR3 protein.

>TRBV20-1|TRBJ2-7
CSARDLTGGSYEQYF
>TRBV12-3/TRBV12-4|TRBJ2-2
CASRPTQGPHAGELFF
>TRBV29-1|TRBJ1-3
CSVAGQGGLIGNTIYF
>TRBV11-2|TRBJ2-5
CASSFSEMYQETQYF
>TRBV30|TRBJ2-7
CAWNPGLGRIRYEQYF
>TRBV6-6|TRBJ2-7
CASSLGTGRKQYF
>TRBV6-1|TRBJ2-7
CASSGQLDGPYEQYF
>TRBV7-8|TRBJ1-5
CASSPDTNLQPQHF
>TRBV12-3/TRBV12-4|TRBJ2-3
CASSRSRGASGSTDTQYF
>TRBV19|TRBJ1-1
CASNLWGGTEAFF
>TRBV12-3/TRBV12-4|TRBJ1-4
CASRSWDLNEKLFF
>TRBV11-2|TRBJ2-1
CASSPGRFRDRDNEQFF
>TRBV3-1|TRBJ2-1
CASSQERRTSSPPEQFF
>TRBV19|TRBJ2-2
CASSWQGAGELFF
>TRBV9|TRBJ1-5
CASSAGQGVNQPQHF
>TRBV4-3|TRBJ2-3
CASSLRASGDTDTQYF
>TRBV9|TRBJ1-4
CASSARAYSINEKLFF
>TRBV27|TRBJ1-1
CASSLYDSFSTEAFF
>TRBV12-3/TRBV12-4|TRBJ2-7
CASSLSGLPVEQYF
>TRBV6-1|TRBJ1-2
CASSESGDRGFGYTF
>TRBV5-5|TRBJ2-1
CASSIGTSTAHNEQFF
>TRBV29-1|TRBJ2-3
CSARDRATDTQYF
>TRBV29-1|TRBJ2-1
CSTRGGHSYNEQFF
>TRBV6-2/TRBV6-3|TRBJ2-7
CASSQASPGQGSEQYF
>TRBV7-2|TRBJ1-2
CASSGQVSNTF
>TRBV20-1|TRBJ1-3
CSARGDSKNTIYF
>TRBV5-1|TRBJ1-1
CASSLLGHTEAFF
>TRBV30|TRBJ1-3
CAWRRAFSGNTIYF
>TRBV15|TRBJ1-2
CATSRDFSDGYTF
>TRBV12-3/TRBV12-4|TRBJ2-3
CASGLLDTQYF
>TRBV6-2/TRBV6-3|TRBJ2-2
CASRPGLPSNTGELFF
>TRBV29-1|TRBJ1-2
CSVVGSQGQGYTF
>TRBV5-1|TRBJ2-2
CASSSTGGDAGELFF
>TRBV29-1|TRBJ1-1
CSVGTGQANTEAFF
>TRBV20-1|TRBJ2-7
CSAAFTGYEQYF
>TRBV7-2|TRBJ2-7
CASSYRTSRYEQYF
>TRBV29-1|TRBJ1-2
CSAAQGAFGYTF
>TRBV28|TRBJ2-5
CASSSPTGTQETQYF
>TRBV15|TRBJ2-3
CATAGRDRTDTQYF
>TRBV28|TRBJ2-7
CASRPPSGSSYEQYF
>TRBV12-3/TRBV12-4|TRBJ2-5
CASTVAGGEETQYF